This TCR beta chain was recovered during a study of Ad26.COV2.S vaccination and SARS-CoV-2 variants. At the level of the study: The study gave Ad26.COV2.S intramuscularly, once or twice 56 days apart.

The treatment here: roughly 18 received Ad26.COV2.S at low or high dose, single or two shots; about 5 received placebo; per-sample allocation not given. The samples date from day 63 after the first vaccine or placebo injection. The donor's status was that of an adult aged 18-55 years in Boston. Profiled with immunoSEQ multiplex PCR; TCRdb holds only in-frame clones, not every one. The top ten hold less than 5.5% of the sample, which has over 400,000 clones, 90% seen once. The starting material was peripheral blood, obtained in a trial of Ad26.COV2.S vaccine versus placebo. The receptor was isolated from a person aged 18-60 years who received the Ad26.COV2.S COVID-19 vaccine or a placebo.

The CDR3 region has the DNA TGTGCCAGCAGCTCTACAGGGAGCTCCTACAATGAGCAGTTCTTC. It yields the protein CASSSTGSSYNEQFF. The chain couples TRBV11-1 to TRBJ2-1; a weak D match, TRBD1 (6 bases). The V end was cut by 4 bases, the J end by 0 bases, with 10 bases between. The germline V gene encodes CDR1 SGHAT and CDR2 FQDESV (reference sequence). This CDR3 is built from 15 residues.